A selection of T cell receptor beta chains follows, all from one sample in a study of blood T cell repertoires in COVID-19. Some clones are missing from TCRdb's copy, which holds only in-frame ones; the method was immunoSEQ multiplex PCR. This repertoire shows 90,000 to 120,000 clones, about nine tenths found once; its top ten account for roughly 0.97%. Sequencing used peripheral blood. The receptors come from a man in his fifties or sixties with acute or convalescent COVID-19. The CDR3 runs from the conserved cysteine through the conserved F or W. The D gene is left open where the match is weak. The listing skips clone size in some rows; elsewhere it reads once, few, many or a size class.

cdr3_nt cdr3_aa v_call clone_size j_call d_call
TGTGCCAGCACCTTCGGACAGCGTATCGAAGCTTTCTTT CASTFGQRIEAFF TRBV2 . TRBJ1-1 .
TGTGCCAGCAGCGAGGACAAAACTAACTATGGCTACACCTTC CASSEDKTNYGYTF TRBV9 . TRBJ1-2 .
TGTGCCAGCAGCTTGGGCTCCGGCGGGGAGACCCAGTACTTC CASSLGSGGETQYF TRBV5-4 . TRBJ2-5 .
TGTGCCAGCAGCTTTTCGACAGGGGAGACTACTGCAGATACGCAGTATTTT CASSFSTGETTADTQYF TRBV9 . TRBJ2-3 TRBD1
TGTGCCAGCAGCCGGATCCTGACTAGCGGGAGGGGAGAGACCCAGTACTTC CASSRILTSGRGETQYF TRBV3-1/TRBV3-2 . TRBJ2-5 TRBD2
TGTGCCAGCAGCCCAGGGACTAGCGGGAGCACATATACGCAGTATTTT CASSPGTSGSTYTQYF TRBV5-4 . TRBJ2-3 TRBD2
TGTGCCAGTAGTAGGACTAGCGGGAACACAGATACGCAGTATTTT CASSRTSGNTDTQYF TRBV19 . TRBJ2-3 TRBD2
TGTGCCAGCAGCTCGAAACTAGCGGGAGGGCGAGAGACCCAGTACTTC CASSSKLAGGRETQYF TRBV5-4 . TRBJ2-5 TRBD2
TGTGCCAGCAGGCCGGGTCTTAATGAGCAGTTCTTC CASRPGLNEQFF TRBV2 . TRBJ2-1 .
TGTGCCAGCAGTGCCTCCAGGGGCCCTTATCAGCCCCAGCATTTT CASSASRGPYQPQHF TRBV2 . TRBJ1-5 .
TGCAGCGTTCGAGGCGGGAGGGCCATCAACAATGAGCAGTTCTTC CSVRGGRAINNEQFF TRBV29-1 . TRBJ2-1 TRBD2
TGTGCCAGTAGTCTTCCGGGAGCGAACACCGGGGAGCTGTTTTTT CASSLPGANTGELFF TRBV19 . TRBJ2-2 .
TGTGCCAGTAGCCCTACTATGCGGTCAATGAACACTGAAGCTTTCTTT CASSPTMRSMNTEAFF TRBV19 . TRBJ1-1 .
TGTGCCTGGAGTGTGCTACAGGGGCGAAACACCATATATTTT CAWSVLQGRNTIYF TRBV30 few TRBJ1-3 TRBD1
TGCGCCAGCAGCTTTGCCTCCGACAGGCTCTACACCTTC CASSFASDRLYTF TRBV5-1 . TRBJ1-2 .
TGTGCCAGCAGTTACCTGGGGCGTTCGAACACTGAAGCTTTCTTT CASSYLGRSNTEAFF TRBV6-5 . TRBJ1-1 .
TGTGCCAGCAGCTGGGGGACAGTTAATGAGCAGTTCTTC CASSWGTVNEQFF TRBV5-6 few TRBJ2-1 TRBD1
TGTGCCAGCAGCCCGTCGGTGGAGGGGATTGAAGCTTTCTTT CASSPSVEGIEAFF TRBV11-3 once TRBJ1-1 .
TGTGCCACCAGTGACCGTGGACAGGGCGGTCAGCCCCAGCATTTT CATSDRGQGGQPQHF TRBV24-1 . TRBJ1-5 TRBD1
TGTGCCTGGAGCCGACGGACTAGTTCGGAGCAGTACTTC CAWSRRTSSEQYF TRBV30 . TRBJ2-7 TRBD2
TGTGCCAGCAGTTTTCAGGGAAACACCATATATTTT CASSFQGNTIYF TRBV6-2/TRBV6-3 . TRBJ1-3 .
TGTGCCAGCAGTGAAGAGCAGGGGCCCGGGGAGCTGTTTTTT CASSEEQGPGELFF TRBV2 . TRBJ2-2 .
TGTGCCAGCAGCCATAAGGGACTAGCGGGAGCCTTCGGAGAGACCCAGTACTTC CASSHKGLAGAFGETQYF TRBV14 . TRBJ2-5 TRBD2
TGTGCCAGCAGTTTATTCGCAGGTCCTGGCTACACCTTC CASSLFAGPGYTF TRBV28 . TRBJ1-2 .
TGTGCCAGCAGATTAGCGGCTACCTCCTACGAGCAGTACTTC CASRLAATSYEQYF TRBV6-5 few TRBJ2-7 .
TGTGCCAGCAGTCGGGACAGGCAATCCTACAATGAGCAGTTCTTC CASSRDRQSYNEQFF TRBV27 . TRBJ2-1 TRBD1
TGTGCCTGGAGTGTAACCTGGGGGGGCCGGGGAGATACGCAGTATTTT CAWSVTWGGRGDTQYF TRBV30 . TRBJ2-3 .
TGTGCCAGCAGTTCCCTAACTGAAGCTTTCTTT CASSSLTEAFF TRBV6-5 . TRBJ1-1 .
TGTGCCAGCAGCTTAGGGCTAGCGTACTCCTACGAGCAGTACTTC CASSLGLAYSYEQYF TRBV7-2 . TRBJ2-7 .
TGCGCCAGCAGTCAGCCACTAGCCAAAAACATTCAGTACTTC CASSQPLAKNIQYF TRBV23-1 . TRBJ2-4 .
TGTGCCAGCAGTGAAGGGACAGGAGCTAATCAGCCCCAGCATTTT CASSEGTGANQPQHF TRBV2 once TRBJ1-5 TRBD1
TGCGCCAGCAGCGAGGGATCCTACAATGAGCAGTTCTTC CASSEGSYNEQFF TRBV5-1 . TRBJ2-1 .
TGTGCCAGCAGCGGAGGCGGAGCGGGAGCTATAAAAACCGGGGAGCTGTTTTTT CASSGGGAGAIKTGELFF TRBV9 few TRBJ2-2 TRBD2
TGTGCCAGCAGTCGACTAGCGGGAGTGTCCTACAATGAGCAGTTCTTC CASSRLAGVSYNEQFF TRBV25-1 . TRBJ2-1 TRBD2
TGTGCCTGGACAGGAGGGAATAATTCACCCCTCCACTTT CAWTGGNNSPLHF TRBV30 . TRBJ1-6 .
TGCGCCAGCAGTGGACAGTTCGACTCTGGAAACACCATATATTTT CASSGQFDSGNTIYF TRBV10-2 . TRBJ1-3 .
TGTGCCACCAGAGGGACAGCTGAAACCGGGGAGCTGTTTTTT CATRGTAETGELFF TRBV24-1 . TRBJ2-2 TRBD1
TGTGCCAGCAGCGTTAGCGGGAAAAGCACAGATACGCAGTATTTT CASSVSGKSTDTQYF TRBV9 . TRBJ2-3 TRBD2
TGTGCCAGCACTTTCCTGAACACTGAAGCTTTCTTT CASTFLNTEAFF TRBV6-5 . TRBJ1-1 .
TGTGCCAGTAGTATGAGGGCTAGCGGGAGCAGTGAGCAGTTCTTC CASSMRASGSSEQFF TRBV19 . TRBJ2-1 TRBD2
TGTGCCAGCATTACAGGGGGCCCAAACTATGGCTACACCTTC CASITGGPNYGYTF TRBV2 . TRBJ1-2 TRBD1
TGTGCCAGCAGGATGCCGGGACAGGGGGCTGAAGCTTTCTTT CASRMPGQGAEAFF TRBV27 . TRBJ1-1 TRBD1
TGTGCCACCAGTCCTACCCGCCACCTCCAGCCCCAGCATTTT CATSPTRHLQPQHF TRBV24-1 . TRBJ1-5 .
TGTGCCAGCAGCTTAACTCGGGACTTGAACACCGGGGAGCTGTTTTTT CASSLTRDLNTGELFF TRBV7-3 . TRBJ2-2 .
TGTGCCACCAGTGATGACAGGACAGGGCACTATGGCTACACCTTC CATSDDRTGHYGYTF TRBV24-1 . TRBJ1-2 TRBD1
TGTGCCAGCAGCCAGGAGGGATTAGCGGGAGGAGGCAATGAGCAGTTCTTC CASSQEGLAGGGNEQFF TRBV4-2 . TRBJ2-1 TRBD2
TGTGCCACCAGCAGAGATTTAGGGACAGGGAACACTGAAGCTTTCTTT CATSRDLGTGNTEAFF TRBV15 . TRBJ1-1 TRBD1
TGTGCCAGCAGTGAGACACAGGGGGGAGAAAACACTGAAGCTTTCTTT CASSETQGGENTEAFF TRBV6-1 . TRBJ1-1 TRBD1
TGTGCCAGCAGCGCGGTTCCGGGCTCAGGGGGTGGCTACACCTTC CASSAVPGSGGGYTF TRBV3-1/TRBV3-2 . TRBJ1-2 TRBD1
TGTGCCAGCAGAACAGACGCTTTCGATGGCTACACCTTC CASRTDAFDGYTF TRBV12-3/TRBV12-4 . TRBJ1-2 .
TGTGCCAGCAGCGACCCCAGGATGGGCCCGAACACCGGGGAGCTGTTTTTT CASSDPRMGPNTGELFF TRBV9 . TRBJ2-2 .
TGTGCCAGCAGCAAGGGACTAGCGGGAGGGCCGCCGGACACCGGGGAGCTGTTTTTT CASSKGLAGGPPDTGELFF TRBV5-4 . TRBJ2-2 TRBD2
TGTGCCTGGATGCCAGGGGATAGCGCCTACAATGAGCAGTTCTTC CAWMPGDSAYNEQFF TRBV30 . TRBJ2-1 .
TGTGCCAGCAGACCTGGAGACAGGGGATTCCTGGAGACCCAGTACTTC CASRPGDRGFLETQYF TRBV7-2 . TRBJ2-5 TRBD1
TGCGCCAGCAGCCAAGATCATACTAGCGGGAGCTACAATGAGCAGTTCTTC CASSQDHTSGSYNEQFF TRBV4-1 once TRBJ2-1 TRBD2
TGTGCCAGCAGTTCGACCGTCGACAGGGAAGCTTTCTTT CASSSTVDREAFF TRBV12-3/TRBV12-4 . TRBJ1-1 .
TGTGCCAGCAGCTTTGCGGGGGCGGACACTGAAGCTTTCTTT CASSFAGADTEAFF TRBV11-3 . TRBJ1-1 .